This T cell receptor (beta chain) is drawn from a study of blood T cell repertoires in COVID-19. CDR1 SGHVS and CDR2 FQNEAQ come from the germline V gene. The CDR3 consists of 13 residues. Trimming left V 5 bases short and J 4 bases short, with 11 bases between. Enrollees, about 18 to 95 years old, lived in approximately 25 US areas. Original processing methods: Estimation of nucleated cell counts was performed using reference gene primer amplification. TCRdb's table, derived via immunoSEQ multiplex PCR, lists solely in-frame clones and lacks some. V, J and clone size reflect that table, while D and trimming were determined from the DNA. The sample has a few hundred thousand clones, more than 85% seen once; the top ten hold around 18%.

The V and J genes are TRBV7-8 and TRBJ1-2; a weak D match, TRBD1 (5 bases). Sequenced sample: PBMCs or T cells enriched from blood (not recorded which). The origin of this receptor is a woman between 25 and 40 years old who had recovered from COVID-19. This chain's CDR3 is CASSLRQSYGYTF. The CDR3 DNA follows: TGTGCCAGCAGCCTAAGACAGTCCTATGGCTACACCTTC. The entire variable domain, with the rest obtained from reference TRBV7-8 and TRBJ1-2, is as follows: GAGVSQSPRYKVAKRGQDVALRCDPISGHVSLFWYQQALGQGPEFLTYFQNEAQLDKSGLPSDRFFAERPEGSVSTLKIQRTQQEDSAVYLCASSLRQSYGYTFGSGTRLTVV.